This TCR beta chain came from a study of T cell responses to AZD1222 COVID-19 vaccine (dated by TCRdb to about 2021). Looking at the study overall: A total of 240 or so trial participants underwent TCR sequencing, of whom around 210 had received two doses of AZD1222 and approximately 25 had received two doses of the MenACWY control vaccine. Trial participants were enrolled by age into subgroups of 18-55, 56-69 and 70-plus years, and roughly 160, 29 and 62 TCR-sequenced participants, respectively, were included in these subgroups.

This clone was observed once. It has no known antigen specificity. One base away there is no much larger clone; base qualities are not given. Paper-wide results and their limitations: Because no day 14 peak-response samples were available, repertoires were characterized only after the peak T cell response. Participants were mostly white British and included more females than males, and it was suggested by the authors that clonal diversity may have been underestimated. Reportedly, almost half of the unique spike-specific TCRs recognized epitopes lying outside the regions that are mutated in the B.1.351 and B.1.1.7 variants. Conclusions about previously exposed vaccinees were limited because only six AZD1222 recipients were SARS-CoV-2 seropositive at baseline. The 56-69-year group was small, and its depth increase did not reach significance, likely because of low power. After two AZD1222 doses, both the breadth and the depth of spike-specific TCRs were significantly higher than at day 0 and than in MenACWY recipients. The vaccine-associated CD4 TCRs covered the entire spike protein, and the dominant responses fell in regions 160-218 and 743-854.

The label giving this sample's time point can be read as: about 28 days (+/-7) after the second vaccine dose. AZD1222 recipients whose second dose came at about 4 weeks and those whose second dose came at about 12 weeks were combined into one group, since spike-specific TCR depth and breadth did not differ between the two schedules. Samples from vaccinated people were obtained from the UK trials COV001 and COV002, which included a single-blind randomized controlled phase 2/3 trial of AZD1222 (ChAdOx1 nCoV-19) in healthy adults. For TCRbeta chain sequencing, PBMC samples were collected from trial participants at day 0 and at day 28 after the second dose. Deletion took 6 bases off V and 1 base off J, with a span of 17 bases between the germline ends. Via the germline V gene (reference sequence), CDR1 is SGHKS and CDR2 YYEKEE. The CDR3 starts with the cysteine, ends with the phenylalanine, and has 15 residues. The only DNA kept is the CDR3, 45 bases in frame from the first base.

The CDR3 regions of human TCRbeta chains were analyzed by immunosequencing. Under the source paper's analysis protocol: TCRs in the repertoires were compared against a reference library of SARS-CoV-2-specific TCRs that had been generated with the MIRA antigen-specificity platform. Breadth was defined as the fraction of unique TCRs that were SARS-CoV-2-associated. Depth was defined as the fraction of total T cells that were SARS-CoV-2-associated. Using the MIRA data, each spike-specific TCR was assigned both to the spike region to which the TCR was reactive and to a CD4 or CD8 class. Log10-transformed breadth and depth values were compared by one-way ANOVA with Sidak's multiple comparisons tests. TCRdb limited this immuneACCESS table to in-frame rearrangements with V and J called. A share of clones is missing; checked studies link under half to unresolved V genes, and the rest is unexplained. The V and J calls and clone size come from that table; D and trimming were worked out from the DNA. The sample table holds just over 150,000 clones, of which 87% were seen once. The ten most abundant clones make up roughly a tenth of the sample.

This clonotype was obtained from an adult who received the AZD1222 COVID-19 vaccine. The sample was peripheral blood, taken 28 days after the second AZD1222 dose. The rearrangement combines TRBV5-5 with TRBJ2-7; the D gene is perhaps TRBD1, from 5 matching bases. In nucleotides, the sequence is TGTGCCAGCACCCTTTCCGGCAGGGTGTCCTACGAGCAGTACTTC. Translated, this is CASTLSGRVSYEQYF. Full variable domain (CDR3 extended with the reference TRBV5-5 and TRBJ2-7 proteins): DAGVTQSPTHLIKTRGQQVTLRCSPISGHKSVSWYQQVLGQGPQFIFQYYEKEERGRGNFPDRFSARQFPNYSSELNVNALLLGDSALYLCASTLSGRVSYEQYFGPGTRLTVT.